The 6 T cell receptor beta chains reported below all come from one sample, sequenced in a study of shared clonotypes between healthy human individuals. TCRdb's table, derived via immunoSEQ multiplex PCR, lists solely in-frame clones and lacks some. The sample shows roughly 500,000 clones, roughly 78% of them seen only once. The sequenced sample was PBMCs. The source of these receptors is a middle-aged woman in good health. Some clones in this sample may be carry-over from other donors' samples.

J is TRBJ2-1 and V is TRBV7-2; 13 bases agree with TRBD2. The CDR3 totals 16 residues. CDR1 is SGHTA and CDR2 is FQGNSA in the germline V gene. V trimming: 5 bases; J trimming: 6 bases; junction bases outside the gene matches: 7. The CDR3 here is CASSIEGTSGINEQFF. CDR3 nucleotides: TGTGCCAGCAGCATCGAGGGGACTAGCGGGATCAATGAGCAGTTCTTC.

J is TRBJ1-3 and V is TRBV9; TRBD1 is a possible D gene (5 bases). The CDR3 has 17 amino acids. Germline CDR1 SGDLS, CDR2 YYNGEE. Trimming shortened V by 0 bases and J by 0 bases, and 13 bases separated the two germline ends. CDR3 DNA sequence: TGTGCCAGCAGCGTAGGTGGGACCGACCCCTCTGGAAACACCATATATTTT. Amino acids: CASSVGGTDPSGNTIYF.

There are many counts of this clone. The gene calls are TRBV19 and TRBJ2-2; TRBD2 matches at 14 bases. Germline values: CDR1 LNHDA, CDR2 SQIVND (reference sequence). The CDR3 has 16 residues. V lost 5 bases and J lost 4; bases outside the gene matches: 3. CDR3 residues: CASSDGLAGGTGELFF. CDR3 sequence (DNA): TGTGCCAGTAGTGACGGACTAGCGGGAGGCACCGGGGAGCTGTTTTTT.

The rearrangement uses TRBV28 and TRBJ2-4; D ambiguous. Germline lookup yields CDR1 MDHEN and CDR2 SYDVKM. Deletions cut 4 bases from V and 1 base from J, with 8 bases between. This CDR3 comprises 14 residues. The CDR3 loop is CASSYAVAKNIQYF. CDR3 nucleotide sequence: TGTGCCAGCAGTTACGCCGTTGCCAAAAACATTCAGTACTTC.

The chain joins TRBV28 to TRBJ1-3; D not resolved. This CDR3 has 13 residues. Germline CDR1 reads MDHEN; CDR2 reads SYDVKM. Deletions cut 5 bases from V and 6 bases from J, with 11 bases between. The CDR3 nucleotides are TGTGCCAGCAGTACTTCCGGGAAAAACACCATATATTTT. Translation: CASSTSGKNTIYF. The full variable domain, with the rest looked up from reference TRBV28 and TRBJ1-3, is DVKVTQSSRYLVKRTGEKVFLECVQDMDHENMFWYRQDPGLGLRLIYFSYDVKMKEKGDIPEGYSVSREKKERFSLILESASTNQTSMYLCASSTSGKNTIYFGEGSWLTVV.

The J gene is TRBJ1-4, the V gene TRBV4-1; D not certain. Germline assignment: CDR1 MGHRA and CDR2 YSYEKL. Trimming pared 0 bases from V and 8 bases from J, leaving 16 bases between. CDR3 length: 16 residues. CDR3: CASSQDRGGSREKLFF. CDR3 DNA: TGCGCCAGCAGCCAAGATCGGGGTGGGTCGAGGGAAAAACTGTTTTTT.